This T cell receptor beta chain was found in a study of regulatory T cells in long-lasting Graves disease. The time point here: newly diagnosed GD, antithyroid drugs for less than 3 months. Scientists built the TCR library using RNA that was extracted from PBMCs. Sequencing libraries for TCR beta were prepared with iRepertoire HTBI primers and Arm-PCR of CDR3 regions. TCRdb passed the multiplex PCR reads through MiXCR, listing each CDR3 protein once. The sample records 350,000 to 550,000 distinct CDR3 sequences, 15% being singletons. At least ten counts were recorded for this clonotype. Its matching antigen is unknown. The CDR3 extends over 15 amino acids. Trimming cost V 0 bases and J 6 bases; bases outside gene matches: 6. Germline V gives CDR1 DFQATT, CDR2 SNEGSKA (reference sequence). General study findings and limits: Persistent Graves' patients showed reduced TCR diversity versus newly diagnosed patients.

The same data also contributed to another study, on T cells in Graves' hyperthyroidism and ophthalmopathy.

The rearrangement links TRBV20-1 to TRBJ2-1; 9 positions agree with TRBD2. The sequenced sample was peripheral blood mononuclear cells (PBMCs), obtained at new diagnosis, from a patient treated with antithyroid drugs. This TCR derives from a woman aged 30 to 39 with Graves disease. The CDR3 DNA follows: TGCAGTGCTAGAGATGCGGGAGGGCCATCCAATGAGCAGTTCTTC. It translates to CSARDAGGPSNEQFF.